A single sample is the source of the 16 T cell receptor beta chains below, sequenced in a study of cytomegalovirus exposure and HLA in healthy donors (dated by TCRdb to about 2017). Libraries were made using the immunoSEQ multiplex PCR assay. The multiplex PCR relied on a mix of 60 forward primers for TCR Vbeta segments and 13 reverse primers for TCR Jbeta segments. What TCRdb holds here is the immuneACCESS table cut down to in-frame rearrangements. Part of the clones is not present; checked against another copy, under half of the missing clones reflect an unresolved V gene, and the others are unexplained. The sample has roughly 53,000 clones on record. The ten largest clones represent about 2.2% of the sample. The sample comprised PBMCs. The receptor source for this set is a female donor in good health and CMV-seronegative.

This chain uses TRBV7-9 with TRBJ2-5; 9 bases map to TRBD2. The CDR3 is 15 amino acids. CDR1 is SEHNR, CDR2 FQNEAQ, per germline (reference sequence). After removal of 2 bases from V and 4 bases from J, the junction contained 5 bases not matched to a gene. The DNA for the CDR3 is TGTGCCAGCAGCTTACGGCTAGCGGGGACAGAGACCCAGTACTTC. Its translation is CASSLRLAGTETQYF.

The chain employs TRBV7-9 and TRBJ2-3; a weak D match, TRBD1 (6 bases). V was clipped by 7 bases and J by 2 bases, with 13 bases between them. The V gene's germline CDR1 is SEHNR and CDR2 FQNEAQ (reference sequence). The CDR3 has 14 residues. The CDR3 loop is CASTHWTDTDTQYF. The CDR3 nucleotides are TGTGCCAGCACCCATTGGACAGACACAGATACGCAGTATTTT.

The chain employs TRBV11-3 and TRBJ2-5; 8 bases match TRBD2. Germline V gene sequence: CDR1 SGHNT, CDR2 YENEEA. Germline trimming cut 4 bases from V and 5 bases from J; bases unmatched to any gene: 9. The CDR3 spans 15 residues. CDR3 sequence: CASSYPGLGAETQYF. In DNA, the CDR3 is TGTGCCAGCAGCTATCCGGGACTAGGAGCTGAGACCCAGTACTTC. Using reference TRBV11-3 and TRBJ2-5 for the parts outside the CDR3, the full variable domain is EAGVVQSPRYKIIEKKQPVAFWCNPISGHNTLYWYLQNLGQGPELLIRYENEEAVDDSQLPKDRFSAERLKGVDSTLKIQPAELGDSAVYLCASSYPGLGAETQYFGPGTRLLVL.

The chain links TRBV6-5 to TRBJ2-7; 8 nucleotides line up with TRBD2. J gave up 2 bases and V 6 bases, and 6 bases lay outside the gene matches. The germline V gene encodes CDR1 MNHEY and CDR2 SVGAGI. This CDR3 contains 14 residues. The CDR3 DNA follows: TGTGCCAGCAGCGGCGGGAGGCGGGCCTACGAGCAGTACTTC. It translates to CASSGGRRAYEQYF.

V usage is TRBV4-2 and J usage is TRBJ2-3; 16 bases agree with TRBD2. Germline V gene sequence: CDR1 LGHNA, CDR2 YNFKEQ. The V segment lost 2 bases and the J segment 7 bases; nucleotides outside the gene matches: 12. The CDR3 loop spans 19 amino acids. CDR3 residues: CASSQSPLGLAGGLNTQYF. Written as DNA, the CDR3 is TGTGCCAGCAGCCAAAGCCCCCTGGGACTAGCGGGGGGGCTGAATACGCAGTATTTT.

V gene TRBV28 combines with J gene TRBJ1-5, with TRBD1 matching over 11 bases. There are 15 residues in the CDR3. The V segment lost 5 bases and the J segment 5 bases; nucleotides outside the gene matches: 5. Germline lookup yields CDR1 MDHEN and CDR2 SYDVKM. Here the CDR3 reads CASSLRGQGDQPQHF. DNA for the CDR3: TGTGCCAGCAGTCTAAGGGGACAGGGGGATCAGCCCCAGCATTTT.

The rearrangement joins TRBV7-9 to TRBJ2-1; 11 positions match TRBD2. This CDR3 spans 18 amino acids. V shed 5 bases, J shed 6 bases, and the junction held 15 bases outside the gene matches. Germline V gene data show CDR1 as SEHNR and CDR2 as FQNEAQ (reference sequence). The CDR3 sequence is CASSRTTALAGVVNEQFF. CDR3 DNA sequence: TGTGCCAGCAGCCGGACTACCGCACTAGCGGGAGTTGTCAATGAGCAGTTCTTC.

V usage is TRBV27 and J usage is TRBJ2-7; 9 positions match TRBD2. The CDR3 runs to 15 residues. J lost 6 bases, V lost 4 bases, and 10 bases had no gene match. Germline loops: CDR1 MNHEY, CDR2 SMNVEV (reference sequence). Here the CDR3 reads CASSSRAGGGREQYF. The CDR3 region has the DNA TGTGCCAGCAGTTCGCGAGCGGGAGGAGGGCGCGAGCAGTACTTC.

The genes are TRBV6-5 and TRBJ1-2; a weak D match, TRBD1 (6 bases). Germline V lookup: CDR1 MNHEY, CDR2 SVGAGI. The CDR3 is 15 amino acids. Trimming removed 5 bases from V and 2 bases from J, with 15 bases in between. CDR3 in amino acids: CASSRWTEENYGYTF. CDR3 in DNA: TGTGCCAGCAGTCGTTGGACAGAAGAGAACTATGGCTACACCTTC.

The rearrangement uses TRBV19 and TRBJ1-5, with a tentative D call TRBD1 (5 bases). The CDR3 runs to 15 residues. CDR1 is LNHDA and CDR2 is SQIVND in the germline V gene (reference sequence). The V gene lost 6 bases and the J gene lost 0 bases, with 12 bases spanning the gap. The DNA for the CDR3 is TGTGCCAGTAGGCCCGGGACTAATAGCAATCAGCCCCAGCATTTT. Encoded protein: CASRPGTNSNQPQHF.

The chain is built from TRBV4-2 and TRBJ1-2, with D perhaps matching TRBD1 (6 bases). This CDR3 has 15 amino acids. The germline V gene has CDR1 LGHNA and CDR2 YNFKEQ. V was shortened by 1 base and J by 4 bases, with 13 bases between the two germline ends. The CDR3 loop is CASSQGLTGRYGYTF. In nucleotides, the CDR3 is TGTGCCAGCAGCCAAGGGTTAACAGGGCGCTATGGCTACACCTTC.

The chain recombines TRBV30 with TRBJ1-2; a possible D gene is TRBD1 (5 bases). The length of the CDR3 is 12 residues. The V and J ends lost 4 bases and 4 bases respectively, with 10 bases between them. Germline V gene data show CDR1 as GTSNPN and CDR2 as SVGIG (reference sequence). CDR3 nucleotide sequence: TGTGCCTGGACGCAGGGTAGCTATGGCTACACCTTC. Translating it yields CAWTQGSYGYTF. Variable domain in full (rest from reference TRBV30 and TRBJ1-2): SQTIHQWPATLVQPVGSPLSLECTVEGTSNPNLYWYRQAAGRGLQLLFYSVGIGQISSEVPQNLSASRPQDRQFILSSKKLLLSDSGFYLCAWTQGSYGYTFGSGTRLTVV.

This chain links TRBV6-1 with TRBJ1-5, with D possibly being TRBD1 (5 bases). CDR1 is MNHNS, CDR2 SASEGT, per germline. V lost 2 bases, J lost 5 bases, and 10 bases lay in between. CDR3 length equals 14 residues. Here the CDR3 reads CASSERQGYQPQHF. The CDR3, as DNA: TGTGCCAGCAGTGAACGTCAGGGCTATCAGCCCCAGCATTTT.

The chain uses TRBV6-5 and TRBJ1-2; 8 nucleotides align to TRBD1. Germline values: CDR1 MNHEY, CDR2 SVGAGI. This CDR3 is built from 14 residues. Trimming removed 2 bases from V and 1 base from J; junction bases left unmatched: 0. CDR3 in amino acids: CASSYGQGNYGYTF. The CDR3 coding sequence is TGTGCCAGCAGTTACGGACAGGGTAACTATGGCTACACCTTC.

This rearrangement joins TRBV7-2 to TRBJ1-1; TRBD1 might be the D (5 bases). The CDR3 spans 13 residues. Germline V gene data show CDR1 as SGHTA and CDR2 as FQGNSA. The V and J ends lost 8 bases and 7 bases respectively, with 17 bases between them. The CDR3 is CASSLGRGVEAFF. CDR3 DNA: TGTGCCAGCTCGCTCGGGAGAGGGGTTGAAGCTTTCTTT.

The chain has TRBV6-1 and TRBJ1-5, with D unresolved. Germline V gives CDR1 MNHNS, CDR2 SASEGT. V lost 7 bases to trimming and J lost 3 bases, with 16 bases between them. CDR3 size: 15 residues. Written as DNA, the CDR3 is TGTGCCAGCAACCCGTCGAACAGCCCCAATCAGCCCCAGCATTTT. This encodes CASNPSNSPNQPQHF.